Presented here are 26 T cell receptor beta chains from one specimen sequenced in a study of shared clonotypes between healthy human individuals. Clones were sequenced by immunoSEQ multiplex PCR, and TCRdb holds only the in-frame ones, with some missing. The sample lists about 99,000 clones; more than 45% were seen once. Sequencing was performed on PBMCs. The receptors shown here come from a middle-aged woman in good health. Some clones in this sample may be carry-over from other donors' samples.

The V gene is TRBV7-9, the J gene TRBJ2-1; D is undetermined. CDR1 and CDR2 (germline): SEHNR, FQNEAQ (reference sequence). V dropped 1 base and J dropped 0 bases, with 13 bases sitting between them. The CDR3 covers 17 residues. The CDR3 spells CASSLGVQYSSYNEQFF. The CDR3 DNA reads as TGTGCCAGCAGCTTAGGGGTACAGTATAGCTCCTACAATGAGCAGTTCTTC.

This chain joins TRBV6-1 and TRBJ1-5; D not resolved. Germline values: CDR1 MNHNS, CDR2 SASEGT. CDR3 length equals 13 residues. Trimming stripped 2 bases from V and 5 bases from J, with 7 bases between. As DNA, the CDR3 is TGTGCCAGCAGTGAATGGGGTGATCAGCCCCAGCATTTT. It translates to CASSEWGDQPQHF.

The chain is built from TRBV5-1 and TRBJ1-1, with unresolved D. The CDR3 length is 13 residues. Per the germline V gene, CDR1 is SGHRS and CDR2 is YFSETQ. The ends were cut back, 4 bases at V and 0 bases at J, with 7 bases in the middle. The CDR3 DNA reads TGCGCCAGCAGCGGCCAGATGAACACTGAAGCTTTCTTT. Translated, it gives CASSGQMNTEAFF. Using reference TRBV5-1 and TRBJ1-1 for the parts outside the CDR3, the full variable domain is KAGVTQTPRYLIKTRGQQVTLSCSPISGHRSVSWYQQTPGQGLQFLFEYFSETQRNKGNFPGRFSGRQFSNSRSEMNVSTLELGDSALYLCASSGQMNTEAFFGQGTRLTVV.

The chain recombines TRBV28 with TRBJ1-2, with TRBD1 as a possible D gene (6 bases). The CDR3 length is 15 residues. The V and J ends lost 6 bases and 2 bases respectively, with 16 bases between them. CDR1 is MDHEN, CDR2 SYDVKM, per germline. This CDR3 is CASSSPGGRNYGYTF. The CDR3 bases are TGTGCCAGCAGCTCCCCCGGGGGGCGGAACTATGGCTACACCTTC.

This clone has only a few counts. At one boundary the junction diverges from the germline segment, which might be a read error. The chain uses TRBV25-1 and TRBJ1-5; 9 nucleotides agree with TRBD1. Germline CDR1 reads MGHDK; CDR2 reads SYGVNS. This CDR3 has 18 amino acids. Here the CDR3 reads CAGSGSRDREDGNQPQHF. CDR3 sequence (DNA): TGTGCCGGCAGTGGATCTAGGGACAGGGAGGACGGCAATCAGCCCCAGCATTTT.

This chain uses TRBV28 with TRBJ1-2, with D maybe TRBD1 (6 bases). V was clipped by 8 bases and J by 7 bases, with 11 bases between them. The germline gives CDR1 MDHEN, CDR2 SYDVKM. The CDR3 has 11 amino acids. Written as DNA, the CDR3 is TGTGCCAGCTGGACGGGGGCTGGCTACACCTTC. It codes for CASWTGAGYTF.

This clone has only one observation. A read error may explain this, as a much larger clone is one base away. The chain employs TRBV2 and TRBJ1-5; D may be TRBD1 (5 bases). The length of the CDR3 is 14 residues. The germline CDR1 and CDR2 sequences are SNHLY and FYNNEI. The CDR3 is CAGSDRGDGQPQHF. In DNA, the CDR3 is TGTGCCGGCAGTGACCGGGGGGATGGGCAGCCCCAGCATTTT.

This clone has just a few counts. The chain couples TRBV28 to TRBJ1-2; D unclear. Germline V gene sequence: CDR1 MDHEN, CDR2 SYDVKM. The CDR3 runs to 13 residues. The V end lost 6 bases, the J end lost 5 bases, and 13 bases lay between the germline ends. The CDR3 loop reads CASSRDVGYGYTF. In nucleotides, the CDR3 is TGTGCCAGCAGCCGGGATGTCGGGTATGGCTACACCTTC.

Here the CDR3 DNA reads TGTGCCAGCAGCCAGCGTAGCGGGACCTCCGGGGACTCCTACAATGAGCAGTTCTTC. Translated, it gives CASSQRSGTSGDSYNEQFF. V is TRBV4-2 and J is TRBJ2-1; 8 positions agree with TRBD2. Germline loops: CDR1 LGHNA, CDR2 YNFKEQ. The length of the CDR3 is 19 residues. The trim removed 3 bases at V and 0 bases at J, leaving 13 bases unmatched.

This clone appeared many times. The chain couples TRBV9 to TRBJ1-3; D gene uncertain. The CDR3 length is 13 residues. Trimming shortened V by 2 bases and J by 4 bases, and 7 bases separated the two germline ends. Per the germline V gene, CDR1 is SGDLS and CDR2 is YYNGEE. The CDR3 loop reads CASSVDMGNTIYF. The CDR3 nucleotides read TGTGCCAGCAGCGTCGACATGGGAAACACCATATATTTT.

This clone was recorded only once. The rearrangement links TRBV6-6 to TRBJ2-7; 7 nucleotides agree with TRBD1. Per germline, CDR1 MNHNY and CDR2 SVGAGI (reference sequence). The CDR3 runs 14 residues. With 5 bases clipped from V and 2 bases from J, the junction kept 6 bases outside the gene matches. The CDR3 sequence: CASSKTGTAYEQYF. CDR3 DNA: TGTGCCAGCAGTAAGACCGGGACAGCCTACGAGCAGTACTTC.

This chain connects TRBV1 to TRBJ1-5. TRBV1 is shown as a pseudogene. The CDR3 is 16 amino acids. CDR3 amino acids: CTSSQAKASSNQPQHF. CDR3 sequence (DNA): TGCACCAGCAGCCAAGCGAAGGCCAGTAGCAATCAGCCCCAGCATTTT.

This clone occurred a few times. The chain links TRBV7-9 to TRBJ1-1; 8 bases map to TRBD1. Germline V gene data show CDR1 as SEHNR and CDR2 as FQNEAQ (reference sequence). With 5 bases clipped from V and 1 base from J, the junction kept 6 bases outside the gene matches. This CDR3 spans 15 amino acids. The CDR3 region is CASSHPGTGNTEAFF. The CDR3 region has the DNA TGTGCCAGCAGCCACCCTGGGACAGGGAACACTGAAGCTTTCTTT.

V and J are TRBV4-3 and TRBJ1-2, with D tentatively TRBD1 (6 bases). Trimming cost V 1 base and J 6 bases, with 21 bases left between them. The CDR3 runs to 17 residues. CDR1 is LGHNA and CDR2 is YSLEER in the germline V gene. The CDR3 is CASSQGASLRAGDGYTF. CDR3 sequence (DNA): TGCGCCAGCAGCCAAGGTGCATCCCTCAGGGCAGGGGATGGCTACACCTTC.

This clone was recorded a few times. This rearrangement joins TRBV30 to TRBJ2-7; D is unresolved. The CDR3 contains 13 residues. The germline CDR1 and CDR2 sequences are GTSNPN and SVGIG (reference sequence). Trimming left V 3 bases short and J 0 bases short, with 9 bases between. CDR3 DNA sequence: TGTGCCTGGAGAGGGCGGAGCTCCTACGAGCAGTACTTC. It is translated as CAWRGRSSYEQYF. The variable domain in full, completed from reference TRBV30 and TRBJ2-7, reads SQTIHQWPATLVQPVGSPLSLECTVEGTSNPNLYWYRQAAGRGLQLLFYSVGIGQISSEVPQNLSASRPQDRQFILSSKKLLLSDSGFYLCAWRGRSSYEQYFGPGTRLTVT.

This clone was detected only a few times. This CDR3 is CACGGGRYEQYF. CDR3 sequence (DNA): TGTGCCTGCGGGGGCGGGAGGTACGAGCAGTACTTC. The chain couples TRBV30 to TRBJ2-5; 8 bases align to TRBD2. Near its end, the DNA agrees better with TRBJ2-7, so the J call may be wrong. Germline assignment: CDR1 GTSNPN and CDR2 SVGIG (reference sequence). CDR3 length: 12 residues.

This clone was observed at least ten times. The V and J genes are TRBV7-9 and TRBJ1-1; D is unresolved. CDR1 is SEHNR and CDR2 is FQNEAQ in the germline V gene (reference sequence). The CDR3 has 13 amino acids. Trimming took 5 bases from V and 4 from J, leaving 11 bases between them. The CDR3 DNA follows: TGTGCCAGCAGCCCAGGATCGGCCACTGAAGCTTTCTTT. Translating it yields CASSPGSATEAFF.

This chain connects TRBV29-1 to TRBJ1-4, with a possible D match to TRBD1 (5 bases). This CDR3 is 16 amino acids long. Germline CDR1 SQVTM, CDR2 ANQGSEA. The V gene lost 3 bases and the J gene lost 8 bases, with 22 bases spanning the gap. The CDR3 spells CSVEPAIGGFGEKLFF. The CDR3 bases are TGCAGCGTTGAGCCCGCTATTGGGGGGTTTGGAGAAAAACTGTTTTTT.

The chain uses TRBV5-1 and TRBJ2-5, with 7 bases that match TRBD1. The J call may not be correct, given that the DNA end is closer to TRBJ2-7. Germline loops: CDR1 SGHRS, CDR2 YFSETQ. The length of the CDR3 is 14 residues. The CDR3 DNA is TGCGCCAGCAGCCGTCAACAGGGGTCCTACGAGCAGTACTTC. Amino acids: CASSRQQGSYEQYF.

This clone came up a few times. The chain joins TRBV20-1 to TRBJ2-7, with 8 bases lining up with TRBD1. CDR1 is DFQATT and CDR2 is SNEGSKA in the germline V gene (reference sequence). J was trimmed by 5 bases and V by 5 bases; bases with no gene match: 2. This CDR3 is built from 11 residues. The CDR3 coding sequence is TGCAGTGCTCTGGACAGGGACGAGCAGTACTTC. Its protein is CSALDRDEQYF.

The sample holds many counts of this clone. CDR3 DNA sequence: TGTGCCATCAGTGAGTCGGGAGCAGTTGAGCAGTACTTC. Translation: CAISESGAVEQYF. This chain connects TRBV10-3 to TRBJ2-7; D is possibly TRBD2 (5 bases). The CDR3 length is 13 residues. V lost 0 bases, J lost 7 bases, and 10 bases lay in between. In germline, CDR1 is ENHRY, CDR2 SYGVKD.

The table lists this clone with many counts. The chain is built from TRBV5-1 and TRBJ1-2; D possibly corresponds to TRBD1 (5 bases). The germline CDR1 and CDR2 sequences are SGHRS and YFSETQ. The V end was cut by 0 bases, the J end by 0 bases, with 9 bases between. The CDR3 contains 15 residues. The CDR3, as DNA: TGCGCCAGCAGCTTGGTGGGGGGAGCTAACTATGGCTACACCTTC. As protein: CASSLVGGANYGYTF.

The chain carries TRBV2 and TRBJ2-3, with 11 bases lining up with TRBD2. The CDR3 is 16 residues long. The V and J ends lost 6 bases and 2 bases, in that order; junction bases with no gene match: 7. CDR1 and CDR2 from the germline V gene are SNHLY and FYNNEI. This CDR3 is CASRTGTSGPTDTQYF. CDR3 coding DNA: TGTGCCAGCAGGACAGGGACTAGCGGCCCCACAGATACGCAGTATTTT.

This clone has just a few counts. The chain has TRBV9 and TRBJ2-7, with a possible D match to TRBD1 (6 bases). The V end was cut by 3 bases, the J end by 7 bases, with 14 bases between. CDR1 and CDR2 from the germline V gene are SGDLS and YYNGEE. The CDR3 has 13 amino acids. This CDR3 is CASSAQQGREQYF. The CDR3 region has the DNA TGTGCCAGCAGCGCTCAACAGGGTCGGGAGCAGTACTTC.

The chain employs TRBV29-1 and TRBJ2-7; TRBD1 might be the D (5 bases). This CDR3 contains 11 residues. The V and J ends lost 7 bases and 2 bases respectively, with 9 bases between them. Germline V lookup: CDR1 SQVTM, CDR2 ANQGSEA. The CDR3 nucleotides are TGCAGCGGGGGCGGAGCCTACGAGCAGTACTTC. Translated: CSGGGAYEQYF.

This clone was detected only a few times. A much larger clone differs from this one at a single base, so this may be a read error. At the DNA level, this CDR3 is encoded by other sequences in the same sample as well. V is TRBV7-9 and J is TRBJ1-5; 7 bases match TRBD1. The CDR3 has 13 residues. Trimming took 6 bases from V and 6 from J; bases not matched to a gene: 5. Germline CDR1 is SEHNR and CDR2 is FQNEAQ (reference sequence). CDR3 in DNA: TGTGCCAGCAGTCCAGAGGGGGCTCAGCCCCAGCATTTT. Amino acids: CASSPEGAQPQHF.